Sequencing of this T cell receptor (beta chain) was carried out in a study of T cell clonotyping in hematopoietic cell transplantation. General study points: Higher Inverse Simpson Index values in graft donor and pretransplant recipient predicted broader posttransplant TCR diversity.

Sequenced by immunoSEQ multiplex PCR; TCRdb stores in-frame clones only, minus some. This table has 20,000 or so clones, 79% appearing once. Comment on this clone: Its antigen is not identified. The CDR3 does not close with the conserved phenylalanine or tryptophan, likely indicating a read error.

Germline CDR1 reads SEHNR; CDR2 reads FQNEAQ (reference sequence). The CDR3 is 16 residues long. Trimming left V 4 bases short and J 2 bases short, with 18 bases between. V and J are TRBV7-9 and TRBJ2-7, with unresolved D. Sequencing was performed on peripheral blood mononuclear cells. The receptor was isolated from a man aged 55-75 years in good health. Some clones in this sample may be carry-over from other donors' samples. The CDR3 sequence is CASSSLGTDRTYEQYL. The CDR3 DNA reads as TGTGCCAGCAGCTCTCTTGGAACAGACCGAACCTACGAGCAGTACCTC.